This TCR beta chain was observed in a study of Tregs in tolerant kidney transplant recipients. Assay: immunoSEQ multiplex PCR; the TCRdb copy retains only in-frame clones and omits some. The sample holds some 70,000 clones, roughly 92% seen once. The CDR3 extends over 11 amino acids. Germline CDR1 is SGHNT and CDR2 is YYREEE (reference sequence). Trimming stripped 6 bases from V and 7 bases from J, with 8 bases between. This clonotype was sampled from a human donor who received a combined kidney and bone marrow transplant. The sequencing here drew on CD8+ T cells from blood, taken before the transplant. This chain joins TRBV5-4 and TRBJ2-1; no clear D gene. This CDR3 is CASNTVNEQFF. The CDR3 nucleotides read TGTGCCAGCAACACAGTAAATGAGCAGTTCTTC.